Shown below are 26 T cell receptor beta chains from a single sample sequenced in a study of blood T cell repertoires in COVID-19. Sequencing used immunoSEQ multiplex PCR; TCRdb keeps in-frame clones, though not all of them. Here the sample spans fewer than 300,000 clones, roughly 93% being singletons. The sequenced sample consisted of PBMCs or T cells enriched from blood (not recorded which). These TCRs come from a woman in her thirties or forties with acute COVID-19.

This clone was detected once. This rearrangement joins TRBV9 to TRBJ2-7; 8 nucleotides align to TRBD1. Germline CDR1 and CDR2: SGDLS and YYNGEE. Germline trimming cut 4 bases from V and 4 bases from J; bases unmatched to any gene: 7. The CDR3 runs 14 residues. CDR3 residues: CASSTGTGGYEQYF. The CDR3 coding sequence is TGTGCCAGCAGCACCGGGACAGGTGGGTACGAGCAGTACTTC.

This clone came up once. The chain joins TRBV4-3 to TRBJ1-5; D ambiguous. Deletions cut 1 base from V and 1 base from J, with 8 bases between. The germline V gene encodes CDR1 LGHNA and CDR2 YSLEER. CDR3 length: 15 residues. The CDR3 DNA follows: TGCGCCAGCAGCCAAGGCCGGGGAAGCAATCAGCCCCAGCATTTT. This translates into CASSQGRGSNQPQHF.

The chain combines TRBV10-1 with TRBJ2-2; 8 nucleotides align to TRBD1. V trimming: 8 bases; J trimming: 0 bases; junction bases outside the gene matches: 11. CDR3 length equals 17 residues. Germline CDR1 and CDR2: WNHNN and SYGVQD (reference sequence). CDR3 in DNA: TGCGCCAGCCGGAGAACGACAGGGGCCCCGAACACCGGGGAGCTGTTTTTT. This encodes CASRRTTGAPNTGELFF.

J is TRBJ1-4 and V is TRBV10-3; tentatively, D is TRBD1 (5 bases). Germline CDR1 reads ENHRY; CDR2 reads SYGVKD. The CDR3 has 12 amino acids. V was cut by 3 bases and J by 8 bases, with 7 bases left in between. The CDR3 region has the DNA TGTGCCATCAGTGACAGGGCCGAAAAACTGTTTTTT. This sequence encodes CAISDRAEKLFF.

This clone was seen a single time. This chain links TRBV6-2 or TRBV6-3 with TRBJ2-1, with 8 nucleotides matching TRBD2. V shed 1 base and J 4 bases; nucleotides not matched to a gene: 6. The germline CDR1 and CDR2 sequences are MNHEY and SVGEGT. This CDR3 comprises 16 residues. The CDR3 sequence: CASSYYSGMGYNEQFF. The CDR3 DNA follows: TGTGCCAGCAGTTACTATAGCGGGATGGGATACAATGAGCAGTTCTTC.

The V call is TRBV11-2, the J call TRBJ2-3; TRBD2 matches 9 bases. Unmatched junction bases numbered 4, after V lost 6 bases and J lost 0 bases. The V gene's germline CDR1 is SGHAT and CDR2 FQNNGV. The CDR3 loop spans 15 amino acids. CDR3 loop: CASSYGLASTDTQYF. Here the CDR3 DNA reads TGTGCCAGCAGTTACGGACTAGCGAGCACAGATACGCAGTATTTT.

This chain joins TRBV30 and TRBJ2-7; possibly TRBD2 for D (6 bases). CDR3 length: 15 amino acids. Trimming took 5 bases from V and 6 from J, leaving 23 bases between them. Germline values: CDR1 GTSNPN, CDR2 SVGIG (reference sequence). CDR3: CAWSSSRLVGGEQYF. In DNA, the CDR3 is TGTGCCTGGTCGTCCTCCCGACTAGTTGGGGGCGAGCAGTACTTC.

V gene TRBV23-1 combines with J gene TRBJ2-6, with D possibly TRBD1 on 5 matching bases. TRBV23-1 is placed among ORFs of uncertain function. Trimming removed 4 bases at V and 2 bases at J, with 12 bases between. The CDR3 has 16 residues. The CDR3 is CASSRAGPPGANVLTF. The CDR3 DNA follows: TGCGCCAGCAGTCGTGCAGGGCCGCCTGGGGCCAACGTCCTGACTTTC.

The CDR3 sequence: CAASRGSYNEQFF. The CDR3 coding sequence is TGTGCCGCGTCCCGGGGCTCCTACAATGAGCAGTTCTTC. The genes are TRBV19 and TRBJ2-1; possibly TRBD2 for D (5 bases). CDR1 and CDR2 (germline): LNHDA, SQIVND (reference sequence). The CDR3 runs 13 residues. V lost 11 bases and J lost 0, with 11 bases in between.

This clone was picked up one time. The rearrangement links TRBV14 to TRBJ1-2, with TRBD1 matching over 7 bases. V was pared by 4 bases and J by 4 bases, with 3 bases of the junction left unmatched. This CDR3 contains 13 residues. Germline values: CDR1 SGHDN, CDR2 FVKESK. As DNA, the CDR3 is TGTGCCAGCAGCCCAGGACAGGCCTATGGCTACACCTTC. Translation: CASSPGQAYGYTF.

The V call is TRBV7-6, the J call TRBJ2-7; TRBD2 aligns across 11 bases. The CDR3 sequence is 14 residues long. Germline V gene sequence: CDR1 SGHVS, CDR2 FNYEAQ. V trimming: 5 bases; J trimming: 6 bases; junction bases outside the gene matches: 6. This CDR3 is CASSLSGGAGEQYF. CDR3 sequence (DNA): TGTGCCAGCAGCCTTAGCGGGGGGGCCGGCGAGCAGTACTTC.

The genes are TRBV7-2 and TRBJ1-4; D is ambiguous. There are 16 residues in the CDR3. The germline CDR1 and CDR2 sequences are SGHTA and FQGNSA. Trimming took 6 bases from V and 1 from J, leaving 15 bases between them. The CDR3 coding sequence is TGTGCCAGCAGTCCCGATCGGTTTCGAACTAATGAAAAACTGTTTTTT. Its translation is CASSPDRFRTNEKLFF.

The V gene is TRBV6-5, the J gene TRBJ2-3; D may be TRBD1 (6 bases). The CDR3 totals 16 residues. V lost 0 bases, J lost 1 base, and 11 bases lay in between. CDR1 and CDR2 from the germline V gene are MNHEY and SVGAGI. The CDR3 nucleotides are TGTGCCAGCAGTTACTCAGTACAGGGCGGCACAGATACGCAGTATTTT. Protein sequence: CASSYSVQGGTDTQYF.

CDR3 protein: CASSPQTQSASYNEQFF. CDR3 nucleotide sequence: TGTGCCAGCTCACCACAGACTCAATCGGCTTCCTACAATGAGCAGTTCTTC. This chain uses TRBV18 with TRBJ2-1; D remains unclear. The ends were cut back, 1 base at V and 1 base at J, with 14 bases in the middle. Per the germline V gene, CDR1 is KGHSH and CDR2 is LQKENI. The CDR3 totals 17 residues. Supplemented by reference TRBV18 and TRBJ2-1, the full variable domain reads NAGVMQNPRHLVRRRGQEARLRCSPMKGHSHVYWYRQLPEEGLKFMVYLQKENIIDESGMPKERFSAEFPKEGPSILRIQQVVRGDSAAYFCASSPQTQSASYNEQFFGPGTRLTVL.

This clone was counted a single time. The V gene is TRBV21-1, the J gene TRBJ2-7; the table's TRBD1 call for D was not verified on the DNA. TRBV21-1 is a pseudogene. The CDR3 covers 11 residues. CDR3 nucleotides: TGTGCCAGCAGCAATAGGACAGATCAGTACTTC. Its translation is CASSNRTDQYF.

The rearrangement uses TRBV6-4 and TRBJ1-1, with 8 nucleotides matching TRBD1. Germline V gene lookup returns CDR1 MRHNA and CDR2 SNTAGT. The CDR3 totals 19 residues. Trimming removed 0 bases from V and 0 bases from J; junction bases left unmatched: 12. The chain's CDR3 is CASSDSSRAGGEMNTEAFF. CDR3 DNA: TGTGCCAGCAGTGACTCGAGTCGAGCAGGGGGCGAGATGAACACTGAAGCTTTCTTT.

This sequence joins TRBV6-4 and TRBJ2-1; D not certain. Trimming shortened V by 0 bases and J by 15 bases, and 12 bases separated the two germline ends. The germline V gene has CDR1 MRHNA and CDR2 SNTAGT. The CDR3 has 12 residues. CDR3: CASSDSGGPRFF. CDR3 sequence (DNA): TGTGCCAGCAGTGACTCAGGCGGTCCCAGGTTCTTC.

The chain uses TRBV4-2 and TRBJ1-5, with a possible D match to TRBD1 (6 bases). V lost 3 bases and J 0 bases, leaving 21 bases between the germline ends. Germline V gives CDR1 LGHNA, CDR2 YNFKEQ. This CDR3 contains 19 residues. This chain's CDR3 is CASSQGGTGTFYSNQPQHF. CDR3 sequence (DNA): TGTGCCAGCAGCCAGGGCGGTACAGGGACATTCTATAGCAATCAGCCCCAGCATTTT.

The genes are TRBV14 and TRBJ1-2, with no clear D. The CDR3 totals 13 residues. Trimming cost V 1 base and J 7 bases, with 10 bases left between them. CDR1 SGHDN and CDR2 FVKESK come from the germline V gene. CDR3 protein: CASSQGRGFGYTF. The CDR3 DNA reads TGTGCCAGCAGCCAAGGGCGCGGGTTTGGCTACACCTTC.

The DNA for the CDR3 is TGTGCCAGTAGTACGGACAGGGGTCGGTCGGAGACCCAGTACTTC. Residues: CASSTDRGRSETQYF. This chain uses TRBV19 with TRBJ2-5; TRBD1 matches at 9 bases. The V gene's germline CDR1 is LNHDA and CDR2 SQIVND (reference sequence). The CDR3 has 15 amino acids. Trimming took 4 bases from V and 5 from J; bases not matched to a gene: 8.

The chain links TRBV2 to TRBJ1-2; D is unresolved. The CDR3 consists of 13 residues. V was clipped by 1 base and J by 7 bases, with 10 bases between them. Germline V lookup: CDR1 SNHLY, CDR2 FYNNEI. The CDR3 spells CASSEGRAIGYTF. CDR3 DNA: TGTGCCAGCAGTGAAGGCCGAGCGATTGGCTACACCTTC.

This chain joins TRBV6-5 and TRBJ2-3, with 7 bases lining up with TRBD1. The germline V gene has CDR1 MNHEY and CDR2 SVGAGI. This CDR3 spans 15 amino acids. V lost 6 bases, J lost 2 bases, and 8 bases stayed unmatched. CDR3 sequence reads: CASSAMGQTTDTQYF. CDR3 DNA: TGTGCCAGCAGCGCCATGGGACAGACCACAGATACGCAGTATTTT.

V and J are TRBV5-1 and TRBJ1-2; the match to TRBD1 covers 7 bases. The junction had 13 bases not matched to a gene; V was cut back by 5 bases and J by 6 bases. The germline CDR1 and CDR2 sequences are SGHRS and YFSETQ. This CDR3 has 15 residues. The CDR3 sequence: CASRFPRGEFDGYTF. CDR3 DNA sequence: TGCGCCAGCAGGTTCCCCAGGGGGGAATTTGATGGCTACACCTTC.

The chain recombines TRBV10-1 with TRBJ2-7, with 7 bases matching TRBD1. The V and J ends lost 0 bases and 5 bases, in that order; junction bases with no gene match: 13. CDR3 length equals 17 residues. CDR1 is WNHNN and CDR2 is SYGVQD in the germline V gene (reference sequence). In DNA form, the CDR3 reads TGCGCCAGCAGTGAGTCAAGGTCGAGACAGGGTCCGCACGAGCAGTACTTC. Translation gives CASSESRSRQGPHEQYF.

This clone has more than one count but fewer than ten. V and J are TRBV24-1 and TRBJ2-1; TRBD2 matches 8 bases. CDR1 is KGHDR, CDR2 SFDVKD, per germline. V lost 5 bases and J lost 4; bases outside the gene matches: 6. The CDR3 is made up of 15 amino acids. In DNA, the CDR3 is TGTGCCACCAGTGGTCGAGCGGGGGCTTACAATGAGCAGTTCTTC. Its protein is CATSGRAGAYNEQFF.

The V gene is TRBV6-1, the J gene TRBJ2-7; the D is unclear. Germline assignment: CDR1 MNHNS and CDR2 SASEGT. There are 14 residues in the CDR3. V gave up 2 bases and J gave up 0 bases, with 8 bases separating them. The CDR3 protein is CASSEFPYSYEQYF. CDR3 DNA sequence: TGTGCCAGCAGTGAATTCCCCTACTCCTACGAGCAGTACTTC.